A single sample gave rise to the 8 T cell receptor beta chains below, sequenced in a study of blood T cell repertoires in COVID-19. Method: immunoSEQ multiplex PCR; TCRdb's copy keeps in-frame clones and lacks some. The data hold about 260,000 clones, with under 90% observed a single time. The specimen was peripheral blood. The receptors stem from a human donor in a cohort sampled during active COVID-19.

The V gene is TRBV29-1, the J gene TRBJ1-3; 8 bases fit TRBD1. This CDR3 is built from 14 residues. CDR1 and CDR2 from the germline V gene are SQVTM and ANQGSEA. Unmatched junction bases numbered 4, after V lost 6 bases and J lost 0 bases. The CDR3 protein is CSVTTGGSGNTIYF. The CDR3 DNA reads TGCAGCGTAACCACAGGGGGCTCTGGAAACACCATATATTTT. The full variable domain, its missing parts supplied by reference TRBV29-1 and TRBJ1-3, is SAVISQKPSRDICQRGTSLTIQCQVDSQVTMMFWYRQQPGQSLTLIATANQGSEATYESGFVIDKFPISRPNLTFSTLTVSNMSPEDSSIYLCSVTTGGSGNTIYFGEGSWLTVV.

The chain links TRBV5-8 to TRBJ2-5; D might be TRBD1 (6 bases). Germline V gene lookup returns CDR1 SGHTS and CDR2 YDEGEE. V was clipped by 4 bases and J by 5 bases, with 15 bases between them. The CDR3 has 14 amino acids. For the CDR3, the DNA is TGTGCCAGCAGCCTAGGACAGCGCTGGGAGACCCAGTACTTC. Protein: CASSLGQRWETQYF.

This rearrangement joins TRBV5-1 to TRBJ2-7, with 14 bases lining up with TRBD2. V gave up 3 bases and J gave up 1 base; unmatched junction bases: 9. The CDR3 loop spans 18 amino acids. CDR1 and CDR2 (germline): SGHRS, YFSETQ. CDR3 amino acids: CASSWGLAGAPGSYEQYF. CDR3 in DNA: TGCGCCAGCAGCTGGGGACTAGCGGGAGCACCCGGGTCCTACGAGCAGTACTTC.

This chain connects TRBV3-1 (or the pseudogene TRBV3-2) to TRBJ2-3, with TRBD1 as a possible D gene (5 bases). V lost 0 bases and J 2 bases, leaving 12 bases between the germline ends. Looked up from germline, CDR1 is LGHDT and CDR2 is YNNKEL (reference sequence). The length of the CDR3 is 16 residues. CDR3 region: CASSQDGHWATDTQYF. Written as DNA, the CDR3 is TGTGCCAGCAGCCAAGACGGACACTGGGCCACAGATACGCAGTATTTT.

This chain links TRBV2 with TRBJ2-1; D unresolved. CDR3 length: 12 residues. V lost 5 bases to trimming and J lost 10 bases, with 12 bases between them. The germline CDR1 and CDR2 sequences are SNHLY and FYNNEI. The CDR3 region is CASSLGQTEQFF. The CDR3 DNA reads TGTGCCAGCAGTCTAGGCCAGACGGAGCAGTTCTTC.

V is TRBV27 and J is TRBJ2-1, with D uncertain. Germline-derived CDR1 and CDR2 are MNHEY and SMNVEV (reference sequence). Trimming stripped 7 bases from V and 2 bases from J, with 6 bases between. The CDR3 has 12 amino acids. The CDR3 DNA reads TGTGCCAGCACCACACCCTACAATGAGCAGTTCTTC. Translation: CASTTPYNEQFF.

The chain joins TRBV7-9 to TRBJ2-5; D might be TRBD2 (6 bases). CDR1 and CDR2 from the germline V gene are SEHNR and FQNEAQ (reference sequence). This CDR3 comprises 15 residues. Trimming stripped 6 bases from V and 5 bases from J, with 19 bases between. The CDR3 here is CASSPRLGWEETQYF. The CDR3, as DNA: TGTGCCAGCAGTCCAAGACTAGGCTGGGAGGAGACCCAGTACTTC.

A single count supports this clone. The chain couples TRBV5-6 to TRBJ2-7; D possibly corresponds to TRBD1 (8 bases). Looked up from germline, CDR1 is SGHDT and CDR2 is YYEEEE. The CDR3 runs to 15 residues. V was clipped by 0 bases and J by 5 bases, with 15 bases between them. CDR3 region: CASSLVQGGGHEQYF. The CDR3 region has the DNA TGTGCCAGCAGCTTGGTACAGGGGGGGGGCCACGAGCAGTACTTC.